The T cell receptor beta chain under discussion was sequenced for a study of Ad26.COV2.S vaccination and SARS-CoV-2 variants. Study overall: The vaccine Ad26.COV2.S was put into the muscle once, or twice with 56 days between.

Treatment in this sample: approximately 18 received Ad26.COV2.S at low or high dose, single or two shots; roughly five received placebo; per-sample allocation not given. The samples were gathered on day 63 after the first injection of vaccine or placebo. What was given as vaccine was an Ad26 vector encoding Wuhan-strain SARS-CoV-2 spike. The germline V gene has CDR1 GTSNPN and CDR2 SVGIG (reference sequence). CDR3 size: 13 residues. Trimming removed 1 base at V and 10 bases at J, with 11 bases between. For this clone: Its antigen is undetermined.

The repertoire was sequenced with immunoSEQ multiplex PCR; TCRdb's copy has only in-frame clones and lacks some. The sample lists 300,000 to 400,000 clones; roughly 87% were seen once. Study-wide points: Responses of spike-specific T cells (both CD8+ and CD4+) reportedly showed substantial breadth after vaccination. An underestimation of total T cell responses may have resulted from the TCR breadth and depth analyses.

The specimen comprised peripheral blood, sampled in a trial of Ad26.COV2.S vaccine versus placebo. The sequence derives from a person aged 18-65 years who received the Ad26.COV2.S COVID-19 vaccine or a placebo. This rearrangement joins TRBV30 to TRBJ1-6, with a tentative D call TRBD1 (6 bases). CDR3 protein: CAWSEGVISPLHF. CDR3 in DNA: TGTGCCTGGAGTGAGGGGGTAATCTCACCCCTCCACTTT. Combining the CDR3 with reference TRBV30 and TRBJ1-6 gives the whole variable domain SQTIHQWPATLVQPVGSPLSLECTVEGTSNPNLYWYRQAAGRGLQLLFYSVGIGQISSEVPQNLSASRPQDRQFILSSKKLLLSDSGFYLCAWSEGVISPLHFGNGTRLTVT.